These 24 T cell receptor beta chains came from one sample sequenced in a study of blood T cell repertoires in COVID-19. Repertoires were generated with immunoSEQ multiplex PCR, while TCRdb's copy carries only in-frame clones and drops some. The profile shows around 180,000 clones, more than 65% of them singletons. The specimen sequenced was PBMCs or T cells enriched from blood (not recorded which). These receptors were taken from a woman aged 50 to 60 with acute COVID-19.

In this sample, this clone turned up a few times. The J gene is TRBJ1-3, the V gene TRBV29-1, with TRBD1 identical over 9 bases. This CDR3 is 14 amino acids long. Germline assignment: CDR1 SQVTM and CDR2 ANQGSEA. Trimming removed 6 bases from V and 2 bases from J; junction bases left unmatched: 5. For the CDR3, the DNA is TGCAGCGTCGGGACAGGGATTCCTGGAAACACCATATATTTT. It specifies CSVGTGIPGNTIYF.

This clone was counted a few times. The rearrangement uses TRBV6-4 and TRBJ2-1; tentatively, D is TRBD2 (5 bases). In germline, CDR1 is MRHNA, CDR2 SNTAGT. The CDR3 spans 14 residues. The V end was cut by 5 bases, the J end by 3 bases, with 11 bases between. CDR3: CASSTRVDYNEQFF. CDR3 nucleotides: TGTGCCAGCAGTACTAGGGTCGACTACAATGAGCAGTTCTTC.

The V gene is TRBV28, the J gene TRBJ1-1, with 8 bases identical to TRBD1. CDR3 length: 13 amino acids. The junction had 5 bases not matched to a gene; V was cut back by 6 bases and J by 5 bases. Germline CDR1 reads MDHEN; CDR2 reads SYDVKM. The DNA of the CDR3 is TGTGCCAGCAGCTCAGGGGGCAGGACTGAAGCTTTCTTT. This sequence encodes CASSSGGRTEAFF.

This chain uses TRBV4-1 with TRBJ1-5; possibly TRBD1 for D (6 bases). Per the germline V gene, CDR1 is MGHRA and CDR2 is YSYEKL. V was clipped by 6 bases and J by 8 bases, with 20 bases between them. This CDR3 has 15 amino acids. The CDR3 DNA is TGCGCCAGCAGTTACCTTGACCTTTGGGACAAGCCCCAGCATTTT. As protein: CASSYLDLWDKPQHF.

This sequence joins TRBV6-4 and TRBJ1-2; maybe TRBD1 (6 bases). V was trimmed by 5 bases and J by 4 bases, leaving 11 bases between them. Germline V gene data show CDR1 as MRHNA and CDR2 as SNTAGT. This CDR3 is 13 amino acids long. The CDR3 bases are TGTGCCAGCAGTCCGGGACACGTCTATGGCTACACCTTC. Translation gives CASSPGHVYGYTF.

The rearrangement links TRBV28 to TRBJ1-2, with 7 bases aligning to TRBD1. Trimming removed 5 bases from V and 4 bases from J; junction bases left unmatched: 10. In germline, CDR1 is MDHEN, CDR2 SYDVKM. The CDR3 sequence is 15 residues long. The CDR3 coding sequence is TGTGCCAGCAGTACGACAGGGAGGACCTTCTATGGCTACACCTTC. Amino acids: CASSTTGRTFYGYTF.

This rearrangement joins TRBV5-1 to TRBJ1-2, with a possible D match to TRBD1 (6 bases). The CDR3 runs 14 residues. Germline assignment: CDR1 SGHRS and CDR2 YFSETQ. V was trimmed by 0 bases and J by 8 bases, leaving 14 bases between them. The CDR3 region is CASSLASGAGGYTF. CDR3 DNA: TGCGCCAGCAGCTTGGCCTCAGGGGCGGGCGGCTACACCTTC.

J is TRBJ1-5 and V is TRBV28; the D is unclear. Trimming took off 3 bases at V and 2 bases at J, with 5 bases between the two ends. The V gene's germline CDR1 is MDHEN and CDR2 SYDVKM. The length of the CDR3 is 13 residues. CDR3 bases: TGTGCCAGCAGTTTCCCGGGCAATCAGCCCCAGCATTTT. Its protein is CASSFPGNQPQHF.

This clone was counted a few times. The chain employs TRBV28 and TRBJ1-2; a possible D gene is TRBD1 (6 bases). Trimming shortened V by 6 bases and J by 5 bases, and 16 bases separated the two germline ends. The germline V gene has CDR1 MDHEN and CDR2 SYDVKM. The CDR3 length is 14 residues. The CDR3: CASRPLQGGYGYTF. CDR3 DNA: TGTGCCAGCAGGCCCTTACAGGGAGGGTATGGCTACACCTTC.

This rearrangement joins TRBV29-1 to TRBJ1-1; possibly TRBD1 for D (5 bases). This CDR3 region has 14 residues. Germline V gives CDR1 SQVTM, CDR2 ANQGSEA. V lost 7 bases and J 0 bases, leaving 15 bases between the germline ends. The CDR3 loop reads CSAPSGGVNTEAFF. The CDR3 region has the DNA TGCAGCGCGCCCTCCGGGGGGGTGAACACTGAAGCTTTCTTT.

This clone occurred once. As DNA, the CDR3 is TGTGCCAGCAGTCCCGTCCAAGGTCTCCAGGGTGACGAGCAGTACGTC. Translated, it gives CASSPVQGLQGDEQYV. The gene calls are TRBV28 and TRBJ2-7, with TRBD1 as a possible D gene (5 bases). The CDR3 length is 16 residues. V shed 5 bases and J shed 5 bases, with 22 bases lying between them. Germline assignment: CDR1 MDHEN and CDR2 SYDVKM.

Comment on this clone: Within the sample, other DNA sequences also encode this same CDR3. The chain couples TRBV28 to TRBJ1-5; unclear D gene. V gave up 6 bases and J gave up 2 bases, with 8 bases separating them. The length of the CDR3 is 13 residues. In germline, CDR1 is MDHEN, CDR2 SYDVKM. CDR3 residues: CASSLPGNQPQHF. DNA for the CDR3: TGTGCCAGCAGCCTCCCGGGCAATCAGCCCCAGCATTTT.

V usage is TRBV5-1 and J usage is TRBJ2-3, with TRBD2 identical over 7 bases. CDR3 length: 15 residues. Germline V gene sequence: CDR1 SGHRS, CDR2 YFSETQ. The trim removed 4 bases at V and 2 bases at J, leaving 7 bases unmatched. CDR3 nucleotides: TGCGCCAGCAGCCTCCAGCGGGGAAACACAGATACGCAGTATTTT. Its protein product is CASSLQRGNTDTQYF.

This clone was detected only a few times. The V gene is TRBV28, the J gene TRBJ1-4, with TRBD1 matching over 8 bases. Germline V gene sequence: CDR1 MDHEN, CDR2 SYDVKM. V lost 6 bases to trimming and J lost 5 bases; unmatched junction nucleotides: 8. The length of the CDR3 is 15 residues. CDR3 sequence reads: CASSFGQGWNEKLFF. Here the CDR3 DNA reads TGTGCCAGCAGCTTCGGACAGGGATGGAATGAAAAACTGTTTTTT. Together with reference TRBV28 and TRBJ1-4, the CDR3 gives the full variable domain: DVKVTQSSRYLVKRTGEKVFLECVQDMDHENMFWYRQDPGLGLRLIYFSYDVKMKEKGDIPEGYSVSREKKERFSLILESASTNQTSMYLCASSFGQGWNEKLFFGSGTQLSVL.

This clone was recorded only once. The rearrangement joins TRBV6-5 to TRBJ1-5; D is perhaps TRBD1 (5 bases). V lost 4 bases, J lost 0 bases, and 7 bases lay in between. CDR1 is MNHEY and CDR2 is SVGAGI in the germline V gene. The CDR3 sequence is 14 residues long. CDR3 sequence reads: CASSSQASNQPQHF. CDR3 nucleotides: TGTGCCAGCAGTTCACAGGCTAGCAATCAGCCCCAGCATTTT.

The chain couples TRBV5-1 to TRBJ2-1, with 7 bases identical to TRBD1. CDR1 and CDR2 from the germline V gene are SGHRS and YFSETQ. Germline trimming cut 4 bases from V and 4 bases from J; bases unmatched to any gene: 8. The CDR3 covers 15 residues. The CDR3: CASSKRTGIYNEQFF. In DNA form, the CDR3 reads TGCGCCAGCAGCAAGAGGACAGGAATTTACAATGAGCAGTTCTTC. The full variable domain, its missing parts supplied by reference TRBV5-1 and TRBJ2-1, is KAGVTQTPRYLIKTRGQQVTLSCSPISGHRSVSWYQQTPGQGLQFLFEYFSETQRNKGNFPGRFSGRQFSNSRSEMNVSTLELGDSALYLCASSKRTGIYNEQFFGPGTRLTVL.

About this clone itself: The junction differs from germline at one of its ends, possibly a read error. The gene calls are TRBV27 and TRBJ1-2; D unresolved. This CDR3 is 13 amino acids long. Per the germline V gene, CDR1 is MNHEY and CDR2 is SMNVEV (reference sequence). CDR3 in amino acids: CASRLSGTRLYTF. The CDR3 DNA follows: TGTGCCAGCAGGTTATCAGGCACTAGACTCTACACCTTC.

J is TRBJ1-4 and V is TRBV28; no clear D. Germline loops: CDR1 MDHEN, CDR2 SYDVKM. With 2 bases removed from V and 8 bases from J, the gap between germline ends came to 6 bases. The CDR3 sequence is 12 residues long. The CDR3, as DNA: TGTGCCAGCAGTTTAAAAGAGGAAAAACTGTTTTTT. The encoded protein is CASSLKEEKLFF. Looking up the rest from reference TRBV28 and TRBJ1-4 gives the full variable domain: DVKVTQSSRYLVKRTGEKVFLECVQDMDHENMFWYRQDPGLGLRLIYFSYDVKMKEKGDIPEGYSVSREKKERFSLILESASTNQTSMYLCASSLKEEKLFFGSGTQLSVL.

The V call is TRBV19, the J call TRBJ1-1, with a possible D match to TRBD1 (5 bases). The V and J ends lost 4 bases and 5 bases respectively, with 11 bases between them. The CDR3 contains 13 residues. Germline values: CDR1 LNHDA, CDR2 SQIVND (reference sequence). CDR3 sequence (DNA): TGTGCCAGTAGTACTCGGGAGGGGACTGAAGCTTTCTTT. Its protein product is CASSTREGTEAFF. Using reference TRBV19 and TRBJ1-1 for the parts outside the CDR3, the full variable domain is DGGITQSPKYLFRKEGQNVTLSCEQNLNHDAMYWYRQDPGQGLRLIYYSQIVNDFQKGDIAEGYSVSREKKESFPLTVTSAQKNPTAFYLCASSTREGTEAFFGQGTRLTVV.

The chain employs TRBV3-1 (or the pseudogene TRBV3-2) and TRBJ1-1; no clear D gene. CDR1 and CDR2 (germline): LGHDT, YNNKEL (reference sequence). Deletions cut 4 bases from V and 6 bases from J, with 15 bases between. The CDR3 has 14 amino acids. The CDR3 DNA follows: TGTGCCAGCAGCCGAGGCAGTACTGATTCTGAAGCTTTCTTT. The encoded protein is CASSRGSTDSEAFF.

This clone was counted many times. The CDR3 coding sequence is TGTGCCAGCAGTTTTAAGGGGGCTGGGGCCAACGTCCTGACTTTC. It translates to CASSFKGAGANVLTF. This chain links TRBV27 with TRBJ2-6; TRBD1 is a possible D gene (6 bases). Trimming removed 3 bases from V and 2 bases from J, with 8 bases in between. Germline V gene lookup returns CDR1 MNHEY and CDR2 SMNVEV (reference sequence). The CDR3 extends over 15 amino acids.

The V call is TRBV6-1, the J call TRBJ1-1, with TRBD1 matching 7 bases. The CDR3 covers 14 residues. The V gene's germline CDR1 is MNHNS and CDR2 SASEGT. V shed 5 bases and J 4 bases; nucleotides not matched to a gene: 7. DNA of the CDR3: TGTGCCAGCAGTCAAGGGACAGTGGGCACTGAAGCTTTCTTT. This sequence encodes CASSQGTVGTEAFF.

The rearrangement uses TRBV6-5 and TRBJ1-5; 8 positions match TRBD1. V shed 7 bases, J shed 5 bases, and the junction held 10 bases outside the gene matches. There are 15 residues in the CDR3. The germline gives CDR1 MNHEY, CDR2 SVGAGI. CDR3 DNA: TGTGCCAGCAACGCCTTGACAGGGGCAGATCAGCCCCAGCATTTT. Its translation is CASNALTGADQPQHF.

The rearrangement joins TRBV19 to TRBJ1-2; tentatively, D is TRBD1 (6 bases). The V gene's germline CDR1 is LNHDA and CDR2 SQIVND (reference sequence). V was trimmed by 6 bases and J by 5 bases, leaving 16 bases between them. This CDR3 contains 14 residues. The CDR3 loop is CASSQTSGAYGYTF. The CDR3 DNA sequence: TGTGCCAGTAGCCAGACCTCAGGGGCATATGGCTACACCTTC. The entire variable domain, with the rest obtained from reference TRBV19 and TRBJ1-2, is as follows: DGGITQSPKYLFRKEGQNVTLSCEQNLNHDAMYWYRQDPGQGLRLIYYSQIVNDFQKGDIAEGYSVSREKKESFPLTVTSAQKNPTAFYLCASSQTSGAYGYTFGSGTRLTVV.